A selection of T cell receptor beta chains follows, all from one sample in a study of CD8 T cells in Susac syndrome. MiXCR, applied by TCRdb to the immunoSEQ multiplex PCR reads, yields one record per CDR3 protein. The sample yields a few hundred thousand distinct CDR3 sequences, about 85% seen once. Material for sequencing was CD8+ T cells from PBMCs. The receptors were gathered from a human donor with multiple sclerosis. CDR3s include the opening cysteine and the closing phenylalanine or tryptophan. Fields, in order: CDR3 protein, CDR3 DNA, V gene, J gene, D gene, clone size. D genes are given only for firm matches. Not every row has a clone size; where given, it reads once, few, many or a size class.

CASSPLGRLQETQYF,TGTGCCAGCAGCCCCCTGGGGCGTCTGCAAGAGACCCAGTACTTC,TRBV5-8,TRBJ2-5,NA,once
CSALGLGETYEQYF,TGCAGTGCCCTCGGACTGGGAGAGACCTACGAGCAGTACTTC,TRBV20-1,TRBJ2-7,NA,NA
CASSRTEAFF,TGTGCCAGTAGTAGAACTGAAGCTTTCTTT,TRBV19,TRBJ1-1,NA,few
CAIPWSHSNYGYTF,TGTGCCATCCCCTGGTCCCATAGTAACTATGGCTACACCTTC,TRBV7-9,TRBJ1-2,NA,NA
CASSINWGYEQYF,TGTGCCAGCAGTATAAATTGGGGCTACGAGCAGTACTTC,TRBV27,TRBJ2-7,NA,NA
CSARPSDRGNEQYF,TGCAGTGCTAGACCCTCCGACAGGGGTAACGAGCAGTACTTC,TRBV20-1,TRBJ2-7,TRBD1,NA
CASSQVKAGGTVSYEQYF,TGCGCCAGCAGCCAAGTGAAAGCCGGAGGGACAGTCTCCTACGAGCAGTACTTC,TRBV4-1,TRBJ2-7,NA,NA
CASSLGVGEQYF,TGTGCCAGCAGCCTAGGAGTCGGGGAGCAGTACTTC,TRBV3-1,TRBJ2-7,NA,few
CASSSLLGVEAFF,TGTGCCAGCAGTTCCCTATTGGGGGTAGAAGCTTTCTTT,TRBV27,TRBJ1-1,NA,NA
CASTRRGLSTDTQYF,TGTGCCAGCACCCGAAGGGGGTTAAGCACAGATACGCAGTATTTT,TRBV28,TRBJ2-3,NA,NA
CASSFSDPYYNEQFF,TGTGCCAGCAGTTTTTCGGATCCCTACTACAATGAGCAGTTCTTC,TRBV12-3/TRBV12-4,TRBJ2-1,NA,NA
CASRDDPYNEQFF,TGTGCCAGTAGGGACGATCCCTACAATGAGCAGTTCTTC,TRBV19,TRBJ2-1,NA,NA
CAWRDSSYEQYF,TGTGCCTGGAGGGACAGTTCCTACGAGCAGTACTTC,TRBV30,TRBJ2-7,NA,NA
CASSIDGGNTEAFF,TGTGCCAGTAGTATCGATGGGGGGAACACTGAAGCTTTCTTT,TRBV19,TRBJ1-1,NA,NA
CASSPNDEGADGYTF,TGCGCCAGCAGCCCCAACGATGAGGGGGCGGATGGCTACACCTTC,TRBV4-1,TRBJ1-2,TRBD1,NA
CASSWLAGGSYNEQFF,TGCGCCAGCAGCTGGCTAGCGGGGGGTTCCTACAATGAGCAGTTCTTC,TRBV5-1,TRBJ2-1,TRBD2,NA
CSASRRGSDTEAFF,TGCAGTGCTAGTCGGCGGGGATCGGACACTGAAGCTTTCTTT,TRBV20-1,TRBJ1-1,NA,NA
CASSYSTPKETQYF,TGTGCCAGCAGTTACAGTACCCCTAAGGAGACCCAGTACTTC,TRBV6-5,TRBJ2-5,NA,once
CASSTGDGSYEQYF,TGTGCCAGCAGTACCGGGGACGGCTCCTACGAGCAGTACTTC,TRBV6-1,TRBJ2-7,NA,NA
CSVDGNEQFF,TGCAGCGTTGACGGCAATGAGCAGTTCTTC,TRBV20-1,TRBJ2-1,NA,NA
CASSEGTGGSNTEAFF,TGTGCCAGCAGTGAAGGGACAGGGGGCTCGAACACTGAAGCTTTCTTT,TRBV6-1,TRBJ1-1,TRBD1,NA
CAKRTEASLFF,TGCGCCAAGAGGACCGAGGCCTCACTGTTTTTT,TRBV23-1,TRBJ1-4,NA,NA
CASSQEGGGDNQPQHF,TGCGCCAGCAGCCAAGAAGGGGGTGGGGACAATCAGCCCCAGCATTTT,TRBV4-1,TRBJ1-5,NA,NA
CASSLRGDAGELFF,TGTGCCAGCAGCTTGAGGGGGGATGCCGGGGAGCTGTTTTTT,TRBV5-4,TRBJ2-2,NA,NA
CATSASGSRVEQFF,TGTGCCACCAGTGCTAGCGGGAGTCGGGTTGAGCAGTTCTTC,TRBV24-1,TRBJ2-1,TRBD2,NA